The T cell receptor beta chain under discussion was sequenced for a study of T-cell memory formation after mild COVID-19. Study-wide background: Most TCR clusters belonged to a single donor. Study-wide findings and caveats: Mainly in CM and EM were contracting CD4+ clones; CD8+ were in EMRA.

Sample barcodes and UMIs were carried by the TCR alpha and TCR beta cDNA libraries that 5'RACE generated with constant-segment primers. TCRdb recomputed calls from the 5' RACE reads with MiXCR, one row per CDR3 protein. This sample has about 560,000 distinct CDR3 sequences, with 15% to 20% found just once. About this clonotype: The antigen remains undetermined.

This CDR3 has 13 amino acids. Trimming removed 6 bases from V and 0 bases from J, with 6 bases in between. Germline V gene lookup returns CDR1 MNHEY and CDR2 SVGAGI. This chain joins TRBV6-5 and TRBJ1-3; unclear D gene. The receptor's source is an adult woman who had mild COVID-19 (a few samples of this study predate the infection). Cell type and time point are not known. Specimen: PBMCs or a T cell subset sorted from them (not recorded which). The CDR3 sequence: CASRRDSGNTIYF. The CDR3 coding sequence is TGTGCCAGCAGGCGCGACTCTGGAAACACCATATATTTT.